This entry lists 8 T cell receptor beta chains sequenced from one sample in a study of metastatic and nonmetastatic thyroid tumors. Thyroid surgery was preceded by no treatment in any patient. TCRdb reanalyzed the PCR reads via MiXCR. The sample records approximately 28,000 clones, roughly a fifth being singletons. The sequenced sample was blood. All receptors come from a female donor with papillary thyroid cancer or a benign thyroid nodule (not recorded which). Some clones in this sample may be carry-over from other donors' samples.

This chain joins TRBV13 and TRBJ2-7, with D perhaps TRBD1 (5 bases). Germline-derived CDR1 and CDR2 are PRHDT and FYEKMQ (reference sequence). V was trimmed by 5 bases and J by 6 bases, leaving 17 bases between them. The CDR3 contains 14 residues. The CDR3 nucleotides are TGTGCCAGCAGCCCCCGAGCAGGGCCCGCCGAGCAGTACTTC. Protein product: CASSPRAGPAEQYF.

This clone qualifies as medium-sized. The V call is TRBV2, the J call TRBJ1-6; possible D gene TRBD1, 5 bases. Germline-derived CDR1 and CDR2 are SNHLY and FYNNEI. The V end was cut by 4 bases, the J end by 4 bases, with 11 bases between. The CDR3 contains 15 residues. The CDR3 is CASSVQGVYNSPLHF. As DNA, the CDR3 is TGTGCCAGCAGTGTGCAAGGGGTATATAATTCACCCCTCCACTTT.

This clone was seen at least ten times. The rearrangement joins TRBV7-2 to TRBJ2-3, with 8 bases identical to TRBD2. This CDR3 is 15 amino acids long. The ends lost 5 bases at V and 4 bases at J; junction bases unmatched: 8. CDR1 is SGHTA, CDR2 FQGNSA, per germline. The CDR3 nucleotides are TGTGCCAGCAGCCCCCCCCGGGGGGGCGCAGATACGCAGTATTTT. It translates to CASSPPRGGADTQYF.

This clone was recorded many times. This chain links TRBV2 with TRBJ2-1; D unresolved. Per germline, CDR1 SNHLY and CDR2 FYNNEI. Trimming left V 9 bases short and J 5 bases short, with 14 bases between. The CDR3 consists of 13 residues. The CDR3 sequence is CASLLLRDNEQFF. Written as DNA, the CDR3 is TGTGCCAGTTTATTATTACGGGACAATGAGCAGTTCTTC.

This clone was counted at least ten times. The chain combines TRBV5-4 with TRBJ2-6; D possibly corresponds to TRBD1 (6 bases). Germline lookup yields CDR1 SGHNT and CDR2 YYREEE (reference sequence). V lost 4 bases and J 0 bases, leaving 11 bases between the germline ends. There are 16 residues in the CDR3. CDR3 DNA: TGTGCCAGCAGCGCCGACAGGCTCTCTGGGGCCAACGTCCTGACTTTC. Encoded protein: CASSADRLSGANVLTF.

This clone was counted ten times or more. V and J are TRBV4-1 and TRBJ1-5; D is unclear. The V and J ends lost 0 bases and 9 bases respectively, with 15 bases between them. This CDR3 contains 15 residues. CDR1 and CDR2 from the germline V gene are MGHRA and YSYEKL. The CDR3 here is CASSQDHNFFGPQHF. DNA of the CDR3: TGCGCCAGCAGCCAAGATCATAACTTCTTTGGGCCCCAGCATTTT.

This clone appeared a few times. This chain joins TRBV12-3 or TRBV12-4 and TRBJ2-2, with TRBD2 identical over 10 bases. Germline trimming cut 3 bases from V and 5 bases from J; bases unmatched to any gene: 3. The CDR3 runs to 15 residues. In DNA form, the CDR3 reads TGTGCCAGCAGTTTGAGTAGCGGGGGGACCGGGGAGCTGTTTTTT. It yields the protein CASSLSSGGTGELFF.

The rearrangement links TRBV9 to TRBJ2-7; 7 bases are a match to TRBD1. The CDR3 contains 15 residues. Germline loops: CDR1 SGDLS, CDR2 YYNGEE. The ends lost 0 bases at V and 6 bases at J; junction bases unmatched: 9. CDR3 in DNA: TGTGCCAGCAGCGTAGCGGTAGGGGGCTGGGCCGAGCAGTACTTC. This codes for CASSVAVGGWAEQYF.